Sequencing of this TCR beta chain was carried out in a study of PD-1 blockade in classical Hodgkin lymphoma. Notes on the study in general: Newly diagnosed patients and complete responders had comparable diversity at baseline.

Comments on this clone: Its specificity is unknown.

All trial patients relapsed after autologous stem cell transplantation. Trimming stripped 0 bases from V and 11 bases from J, with 14 bases between. From germline, CDR1 is LGHNA and CDR2 YNFKEQ. CDR3 length: 14 amino acids. Method: immunoSEQ multiplex PCR; TCRdb's copy keeps in-frame clones and lacks some. The sample gives around 20,000 clones, roughly 88% of which show up once; roughly 14% is in the top ten. This receptor was obtained from a human donor with classical Hodgkin lymphoma. Material: peripheral blood mononuclear cells (PBMCs), obtained before the second cycle of nivolumab. The chain couples TRBV4-2 to TRBJ2-4; D gene unclear. CDR3 residues: CASSQDRILSLQYF. The CDR3 nucleotides are TGTGCCAGCAGCCAAGATAGGATTCTTAGTCTTCAGTACTTC.